The 27 T cell receptor beta chains listed next were all sequenced from one sample in a study of T-cell reconstitution after alpha-beta-depleted transplantation in children. Unique molecular identifiers were incorporated when the TCRbeta library was constructed. MiXCR, applied by TCRdb to the PCR reads, yields one record per CDR3 protein. The sample lists over 450,000 distinct CDR3 sequences; about 10% were seen once. The sample here was PBMCs, taken before TCRalphabeta/CD19-depleted stem cell transplant. Every receptor here comes from a child under 10 years old with inherited bone marrow failure, due to receive a stem cell transplant.

This clonotype was counted between two and nine times. The J gene is TRBJ2-5, the V gene TRBV20-1; 7 bases match TRBD1. Germline assignment: CDR1 DFQATT and CDR2 SNEGSKA (reference sequence). V dropped 7 bases and J dropped 5; count of bases not matched to a gene: 10. This CDR3 comprises 13 residues. CDR3: CSVSPGQAETQYF. The CDR3 coding sequence is TGCAGTGTTTCACCCGGACAGGCGGAGACCCAGTACTTC.

This clonotype was seen ten or more times. The chain has TRBV12-3 or TRBV12-4 and TRBJ1-5; D not certain. The V end was cut by 5 bases, the J end by 6 bases, with 20 bases between. This CDR3 has 16 amino acids. The CDR3 DNA reads TGTGCCAGCAGTCCCCCAACCCAAGGCGTAGGTCAGCCCCAGCATTTT. Translated: CASSPPTQGVGQPQHF.

This clonotype was seen at least ten times. The chain joins TRBV11-2 to TRBJ1-3; TRBD1 might be the D (5 bases). Germline V gene lookup returns CDR1 SGHAT and CDR2 FQNNGV. V was clipped by 0 bases and J by 3 bases, with 15 bases between them. CDR3 size: 17 residues. This CDR3 is CASSLEGGGAHGNTIYF. For the CDR3, the DNA is TGTGCCAGCAGCTTAGAAGGAGGAGGGGCGCATGGAAACACCATATATTTT.

This chain links TRBV5-5 with TRBJ2-1, with 10 positions matching TRBD2. This CDR3 comprises 15 residues. CDR1 SGHKS and CDR2 YYEKEE come from the germline V gene (reference sequence). With 2 bases clipped from V and 15 bases from J, the junction kept 14 bases outside the gene matches. The CDR3 spells CASSLAGGSYSAPFF. CDR3 DNA sequence: TGTGCCAGCAGCTTAGCGGGAGGGTCTTATTCCGCCCCGTTCTTC.

This clonotype showed up many times. The chain employs TRBV30 and TRBJ2-7; TRBD2 aligns across 9 bases. After removal of 1 base from V and 4 bases from J, the junction contained 8 bases not matched to a gene. The CDR3 has 15 residues. Germline loops: CDR1 GTSNPN, CDR2 SVGIG (reference sequence). The CDR3 reads CAWSEVGLAGYEQYF. In nucleotides, the CDR3 is TGTGCCTGGAGTGAAGTGGGACTAGCAGGGTACGAGCAGTACTTC. The complete variable domain, with remaining parts taken from reference TRBV30 and TRBJ2-7, reads SQTIHQWPATLVQPVGSPLSLECTVEGTSNPNLYWYRQAAGRGLQLLFYSVGIGQISSEVPQNLSASRPQDRQFILSSKKLLLSDSGFYLCAWSEVGLAGYEQYFGPGTRLTVT.

This clonotype was detected only a few times. The V call is TRBV6-2 or TRBV6-3, the J call TRBJ2-7, with TRBD2 matching over 11 bases. The CDR3 is 14 residues long. V was clipped by 2 bases and J by 13 bases; unmatched bases: 10. Germline V lookup: CDR1 MNHEY, CDR2 SVGEGT. CDR3 region: CASSYGLAGPVEYF. DNA for the CDR3: TGTGCCAGCAGTTACGGACTAGCGGGCCCAGTCGAATACTTC.

Notes on this clonotype: It may be a read error: a sequence one base away is much more abundant. The chain combines TRBV4-3 with TRBJ2-2; D is ambiguous. Germline V gene data show CDR1 as LGHNA and CDR2 as YSLEER. V gave up 0 bases and J gave up 7 bases, with 12 bases separating them. The CDR3 totals 15 residues. The DNA of the CDR3 is TGCGCCAGCAGCCAAGATAAAAGCATGGGCGGGGAGCTGTTTTTT. It yields the protein CASSQDKSMGGELFF.

This clonotype has at least ten counts. V and J are TRBV9 and TRBJ2-3, with TRBD2 as a possible D gene (5 bases). Per germline, CDR1 SGDLS and CDR2 YYNGEE. The CDR3 runs 14 residues. The V end was cut by 1 base, the J end by 2 bases, with 8 bases between. CDR3 sequence (DNA): TGTGCCAGCAGCGTACTAGCTCACACAGATACGCAGTATTTT. Protein: CASSVLAHTDTQYF.

This clonotype came up a few times. The chain uses TRBV5-6 and TRBJ2-5; D possibly corresponds to TRBD1 (5 bases). The CDR3 is made up of 14 amino acids. Trimming took 3 bases from V and 1 from J, leaving 10 bases between them. Germline V CDR1 and CDR2: SGHDT, YYEEEE. Here the CDR3 reads CASSYDRLQETQYF. CDR3 nucleotide sequence: TGTGCCAGCAGCTACGACAGACTCCAAGAGACCCAGTACTTC.

This clonotype was observed at least ten times. The chain couples TRBV2 to TRBJ2-1; TRBD1 matches at 8 bases. In germline, CDR1 is SNHLY, CDR2 FYNNEI. V lost 6 bases, J lost 10 bases, and 8 bases stayed unmatched. CDR3 length: 13 residues. The CDR3 sequence: CASREHRDREQFF. For the CDR3, the DNA is TGTGCCAGCAGAGAGCACCGGGACAGGGAGCAGTTCTTC.

Many counts were recorded for this clonotype. The J gene is TRBJ2-1, the V gene TRBV6-5; D is tentatively TRBD1 or TRBD2 (5 bases each). The length of the CDR3 is 18 residues. V was shortened by 0 bases and J by 3 bases, with 18 bases between the two germline ends. From germline, CDR1 is MNHEY and CDR2 SVGAGI. The CDR3 DNA is TGTGCCAGCAGTTACTCACGGAGTAGGGGCCGGGACTACAATGAGCAGTTCTTC. Its protein is CASSYSRSRGRDYNEQFF.

The chain combines TRBV6-5 with TRBJ1-4; the D gene is possibly TRBD1 (6 bases). V gave up 5 bases and J gave up 5 bases, with 15 bases separating them. The CDR3 covers 15 residues. Looked up from germline, CDR1 is MNHEY and CDR2 is SVGAGI. CDR3 coding DNA: TGTGCCAGCAGTAACACAGGGTTGTCGAATGAAAAACTGTTTTTT. The encoded protein is CASSNTGLSNEKLFF.

Ten or more counts support this clonotype. V usage is TRBV29-1 and J usage is TRBJ1-1; the D gene is possibly TRBD1 (5 bases). This CDR3 comprises 13 residues. The germline CDR1 and CDR2 sequences are SQVTM and ANQGSEA. The germline V and J ends were trimmed by 3 bases and 6 bases, with 14 bases remaining between them. CDR3: CSVDTPAGPEAFF. CDR3 in DNA: TGCAGCGTTGATACACCGGCAGGGCCTGAAGCTTTCTTT.

This clonotype was recorded many times. J is TRBJ1-2 and V is TRBV12-3 or TRBV12-4, with 9 bases identical to TRBD1. The CDR3 consists of 16 residues. Trimming cost V 6 bases and J 7 bases; bases outside gene matches: 15. The CDR3, as DNA: TGTGCCAGCAGCCAAAACCGGGACAGGGAGAGGTTTGGCTACACCTTC. Protein product: CASSQNRDRERFGYTF.

This clonotype was detected many times. CDR3 DNA: TGTGCCAGCAGCCATAGCCTCACAGATACGCAGTATTTT. Its translation: CASSHSLTDTQYF. V gene TRBV27 combines with J gene TRBJ2-3; D unclear. Germline lookup yields CDR1 MNHEY and CDR2 SMNVEV (reference sequence). V was trimmed by 6 bases and J by 2 bases, leaving 9 bases between them. CDR3 size: 13 residues.

At least ten counts were recorded for this clonotype. J is TRBJ2-6 and V is TRBV4-3; weak D call: TRBD1 (5 bases). The CDR3 consists of 16 residues. V dropped 2 bases and J dropped 4 bases, with 12 bases sitting between them. Germline CDR1 LGHNA, CDR2 YSLEER. The CDR3 region has the DNA TGCGCCAGCAGCCAAATCAGGGAATCAGGGGCCAACGTCCTGACTTTC. It specifies CASSQIRESGANVLTF.

The genes are TRBV19 and TRBJ2-2; weak D call: TRBD2 (5 bases). The V end was cut by 4 bases, the J end by 1 base, with 10 bases between. This CDR3 is 15 amino acids long. The germline CDR1 and CDR2 sequences are LNHDA and SQIVND (reference sequence). In DNA form, the CDR3 reads TGTGCCAGTAGTAGAGCGGCTAGGAACACCGGGGAGCTGTTTTTT. It yields the protein CASSRAARNTGELFF.

This clonotype was counted at least ten times. The chain couples TRBV7-9 to TRBJ2-2, with D hard to call. Germline loops: CDR1 SEHNR, CDR2 FQNEAQ (reference sequence). The CDR3 loop spans 14 amino acids. Trimming removed 4 bases from V and 1 base from J, with 7 bases in between. This CDR3 reads CASSSAGNTGELFF. The CDR3 nucleotides read TGTGCCAGCAGCTCGGCAGGGAACACCGGGGAGCTGTTTTTT.

There are a few counts of this clonotype. J is TRBJ2-3 and V is TRBV7-2, with TRBD2 identical over 7 bases. This CDR3 region has 17 residues. V was pared by 5 bases and J by 3 bases, with 14 bases of the junction left unmatched. Germline CDR1 SGHTA, CDR2 FQGNSA. The DNA of the CDR3 is TGTGCCAGCAGCCTCACTCGGGGTGGGGGGGTTACAGATACGCAGTATTTT. Protein sequence: CASSLTRGGGVTDTQYF.

The CDR3 nucleotides read TGTGCCAGCGCCCCGGGGCGCTCCTACGAGCAGTACTTC. It codes for CASAPGRSYEQYF. V and J are TRBV28 and TRBJ2-7; TRBD1 or TRBD2 may be the D gene (5 bases each). The germline V and J ends were trimmed by 8 bases and 0 bases, with 11 bases remaining between them. The CDR3 sequence is 13 residues long. CDR1 and CDR2 (germline): MDHEN, SYDVKM.

This clonotype was found many times. V and J are TRBV6-2 or TRBV6-3 and TRBJ1-2, with D unresolved. Germline lookup yields CDR1 MNHEY and CDR2 SVGEGT. The V end lost 6 bases, the J end lost 12 bases, and 17 bases lay between the germline ends. This CDR3 comprises 12 residues. Here the CDR3 reads CASSHVAWAHTF. Written as DNA, the CDR3 is TGTGCCAGCAGCCACGTGGCGTGGGCCCACACCTTC.

This clonotype has only a few counts. CDR3 protein: CASKARRLNNEQFF. The DNA of the CDR3 is TGTGCCAGCAAGGCCCGCCGGCTCAACAATGAGCAGTTCTTC. The rearrangement joins TRBV6-2 or TRBV6-3 to TRBJ2-1; no reliable D call. Germline V gene data show CDR1 as MNHEY and CDR2 as SVGEGT. The V gene lost 7 bases and the J gene lost 5 bases, with 15 bases spanning the gap. The CDR3 spans 14 residues.

This clonotype occurred a few times. The CDR3 DNA follows: TGTGCCAGCAGCACAGGAGAGAGGGCCGAGCAGTACTTC. Residues: CASSTGERAEQYF. J is TRBJ2-7 and V is TRBV7-6; D may correspond to TRBD1 or TRBD2 (5 bases each). The CDR3 is 13 amino acids. Germline V lookup: CDR1 SGHVS, CDR2 FNYEAQ. V shed 5 bases and J shed 6 bases, with 14 bases lying between them.

The rearrangement joins TRBV20-1 to TRBJ2-7, with 8 bases fitting TRBD2. CDR3 length equals 16 residues. With V trimmed by 3 bases and J by 0 bases, 10 bases remained unmatched. Germline V gene lookup returns CDR1 DFQATT and CDR2 SNEGSKA (reference sequence). CDR3 in DNA: TGCAGTGCTAGGCTAAATCAGCGGGGGAGCTCCTACGAGCAGTACTTC. Translation gives CSARLNQRGSSYEQYF.

This clonotype was recorded at least ten times. The chain couples TRBV20-1 to TRBJ2-4; TRBD1 might be the D (6 bases). Germline assignment: CDR1 DFQATT and CDR2 SNEGSKA (reference sequence). The CDR3 sequence is 12 residues long. The germline V and J ends were trimmed by 2 bases and 7 bases, with 9 bases remaining between them. CDR3 DNA sequence: TGCAGTGCTAGATTCACAGGGAACATTCAGTACTTC. Protein sequence: CSARFTGNIQYF.

J is TRBJ2-1 and V is TRBV6-2 or TRBV6-3; D unresolved. Germline V CDR1 and CDR2: MNHEY, SVGEGT. The CDR3 runs to 14 residues. V was clipped by 6 bases and J by 4 bases, with 13 bases between them. The CDR3 sequence is CASRSRLGYNEQFF. The CDR3 nucleotides are TGTGCCAGCAGATCTCGGCTGGGGTACAATGAGCAGTTCTTC.

V gene TRBV6-2 or TRBV6-3 combines with J gene TRBJ2-2, with D possibly called TRBD1 or TRBD2 (5 bases each). CDR1 MNHEY and CDR2 SVGEGT come from the germline V gene. The CDR3 is 15 residues long. Trimming took off 9 bases at V and 3 bases at J, with 17 bases between the two ends. CDR3 in amino acids: CASRDRLDHTGELFF. CDR3 bases: TGTGCCAGTAGGGACCGCCTCGACCACACCGGGGAGCTGTTTTTT.